Following are 28 T cell receptor beta chains from one sample sequenced in a study of blood T cell repertoires in COVID-19. The table came from immunoSEQ multiplex PCR; TCRdb's copy has only in-frame clones and leaves some out. The sample consists of 130,000 to 150,000 clones, roughly 77% of them appearing once. Sequenced input: peripheral blood. The receptors were sampled from a woman in her sixties or seventies with COVID-19, enrolled during active disease.

The CDR3 sequence: CASSLLGGDGANVLTF. The CDR3 DNA reads TGTGCCAGCAGCCTCCTTGGAGGGGACGGGGCCAACGTCCTGACTTTC. This rearrangement joins TRBV9 to TRBJ2-6; possible D gene TRBD2, 6 bases. This CDR3 comprises 16 residues. Germline V CDR1 and CDR2: SGDLS, YYNGEE. Trimming stripped 4 bases from V and 4 bases from J, with 15 bases between.

The table lists this clone with many counts. CDR3 sequence: CASSPATGPSLGNTIYF. CDR3 nucleotide sequence: TGTGCCAGCAGCCCTGCGACAGGGCCTTCCCTGGGAAACACCATATATTTT. The rearrangement links TRBV13 to TRBJ1-3; TRBD1 matches at 7 bases. The CDR3 covers 17 residues. V shed 5 bases and J 4 bases; nucleotides not matched to a gene: 14. Germline loops: CDR1 PRHDT, CDR2 FYEKMQ (reference sequence).

This clone came up once. The rearrangement uses TRBV6-2 or TRBV6-3 and TRBJ1-5; D gene unclear. Germline CDR1 and CDR2: MNHEY and SVGEGT. The V end was cut by 4 bases, the J end by 4 bases, with 17 bases between. The CDR3 has 16 residues. CDR3 amino acids: CASSSPASLANQPQHF. The CDR3 DNA reads as TGTGCCAGCAGTTCGCCCGCCTCGTTGGCAAATCAGCCCCAGCATTTT.

In this sample, this clone turned up once. The chain employs TRBV6-2 or TRBV6-3 and TRBJ1-1; D is perhaps TRBD1 (6 bases). Germline lookup yields CDR1 MNHEY and CDR2 SVGEGT. CDR3 length: 12 residues. V was pared by 2 bases and J by 7 bases, with 8 bases between. The CDR3 spells CASSYGQNEAFF. In DNA, the CDR3 is TGTGCCAGCAGTTACGGACAGAATGAAGCTTTCTTT.

V is TRBV19 and J is TRBJ1-3, with unresolved D. CDR3 size: 14 residues. Trimming took 5 bases from V and 3 from J, leaving 11 bases between them. Germline V gives CDR1 LNHDA, CDR2 SQIVND (reference sequence). CDR3 sequence: CASSSEEVGNTIYF. CDR3 DNA sequence: TGTGCCAGTAGTTCAGAAGAGGTTGGAAACACCATATATTTT.

The CDR3: CASSPATGDYEQYF. The CDR3 bases are TGTGCCAGCAGCCCGGCGACAGGAGACTACGAGCAGTACTTC. The rearrangement joins TRBV3-1 (or the pseudogene TRBV3-2) to TRBJ2-7; a weak D match, TRBD1 (6 bases). The CDR3 is 14 amino acids. Germline CDR1 LGHDT, CDR2 YNNKEL (reference sequence). Trimming took 4 bases from V and 3 from J, leaving 13 bases between them.

The rearrangement links TRBV7-9 to TRBJ1-1, with a possible D match to TRBD1 (6 bases). The CDR3 is made up of 15 amino acids. Trimming pared 5 bases from V and 3 bases from J, leaving 16 bases between. CDR1 SEHNR and CDR2 FQNEAQ come from the germline V gene (reference sequence). The CDR3 here is CASSPGQRGDTEAFF. CDR3 in DNA: TGTGCCAGCAGCCCTGGACAGCGAGGGGACACTGAAGCTTTCTTT.

The J gene is TRBJ2-7, the V gene TRBV5-1; TRBD2 matches at 8 bases. Germline CDR1 reads SGHRS; CDR2 reads YFSETQ. The V gene end was trimmed by 6 bases and the J gene end by 2 bases; junction bases not matched to a gene: 10. The CDR3 is made up of 15 amino acids. The CDR3, as DNA: TGCGCCAGCATGGGGAGCGGGGGCAGCGCCTACGAGCAGTACTTC. It yields the protein CASMGSGGSAYEQYF.

This chain connects TRBV10-3 to TRBJ1-2, with D possibly being TRBD1 (6 bases). The germline gives CDR1 ENHRY, CDR2 SYGVKD. Trimming pared 4 bases from V and 6 bases from J, leaving 24 bases between. This CDR3 is 17 amino acids long. The CDR3 spells CAISVGAHLQGRDGYTF. CDR3 in DNA: TGTGCCATCAGTGTCGGGGCCCATCTTCAGGGGAGGGATGGCTACACCTTC.

The chain uses TRBV2 and TRBJ1-5; TRBD1 matches 10 bases. The CDR3 has 15 amino acids. Trimming at V came to 6 bases and at J to 1 base, leaving 3 bases not matched to a gene. Germline CDR1 is SNHLY and CDR2 is FYNNEI. The CDR3 protein is CASRTDRGSNQPQHF. Here the CDR3 DNA reads TGTGCCAGCAGGACGGACAGGGGGAGCAATCAGCCCCAGCATTTT. Combining the CDR3 with reference TRBV2 and TRBJ1-5 gives the whole variable domain EPEVTQTPSHQVTQMGQEVILRCVPISNHLYFYWYRQILGQKVEFLVSFYNNEISEKSEIFDDQFSVERPDGSNFTLKIRSTKLEDSAMYFCASRTDRGSNQPQHFGDGTRLSIL.

The V and J genes are TRBV5-1 and TRBJ2-2; 8 nucleotides agree with TRBD2. Germline CDR1 and CDR2: SGHRS and YFSETQ. J lost 1 base, V lost 3 bases, and 5 bases had no gene match. CDR3 length: 16 residues. This CDR3 is CASSSRTSLNTGELFF. Written as DNA, the CDR3 is TGCGCCAGCAGCTCCAGGACTAGCTTGAACACCGGGGAGCTGTTTTTT. Based on the CDR3 plus reference TRBV5-1 and TRBJ2-2, the full variable domain is KAGVTQTPRYLIKTRGQQVTLSCSPISGHRSVSWYQQTPGQGLQFLFEYFSETQRNKGNFPGRFSGRQFSNSRSEMNVSTLELGDSALYLCASSSRTSLNTGELFFGEGSRLTVL.

This clone was detected only a few times. The genes are TRBV18 and TRBJ1-4; 7 bases line up with TRBD1. There are 14 residues in the CDR3. Per the germline V gene, CDR1 is KGHSH and CDR2 is LQKENI. After removal of 3 bases from V and 12 bases from J, the junction contained 10 bases not matched to a gene. This CDR3 is CASSPRQGKEELFF. CDR3 bases: TGTGCCAGCTCACCCCGACAGGGTAAAGAGGAACTGTTTTTT.

V is TRBV28 and J is TRBJ1-6; 8 bases are a match to TRBD1. Trimming removed 8 bases from V and 11 bases from J; junction bases left unmatched: 14. The germline V gene encodes CDR1 MDHEN and CDR2 SYDVKM. This CDR3 contains 15 residues. CDR3 nucleotides: TGTGCCAGCGGGACAGGTGGAGGCCAAGACCCACCCCTCCACTTT. It encodes CASGTGGGQDPPLHF. Filled out from reference TRBV28 and TRBJ1-6, the complete variable domain reads DVKVTQSSRYLVKRTGEKVFLECVQDMDHENMFWYRQDPGLGLRLIYFSYDVKMKEKGDIPEGYSVSREKKERFSLILESASTNQTSMYLCASGTGGGQDPPLHFGNGTRLTVT.

J is TRBJ1-4 and V is TRBV19, with TRBD1 matching over 9 bases. The CDR3 contains 16 residues. With V trimmed by 5 bases and J by 7 bases, 11 bases remained unmatched. Germline values: CDR1 LNHDA, CDR2 SQIVND (reference sequence). CDR3 region: CASSVTGGRLIEKLFF. The DNA of the CDR3 is TGTGCCAGTAGTGTGACAGGGGGAAGGCTTATTGAAAAACTGTTTTTT. Full variable domain (remainder filled in from reference TRBV19 and TRBJ1-4): DGGITQSPKYLFRKEGQNVTLSCEQNLNHDAMYWYRQDPGQGLRLIYYSQIVNDFQKGDIAEGYSVSREKKESFPLTVTSAQKNPTAFYLCASSVTGGRLIEKLFFGSGTQLSVL.

The genes are TRBV6-6 and TRBJ2-5, with 7 bases aligning to TRBD2. The CDR3 contains 15 residues. Germline CDR1 reads MNHNY; CDR2 reads SVGAGI (reference sequence). The ends lost 7 bases at V and 5 bases at J; junction bases unmatched: 13. The CDR3 sequence: CASTDPRDYGETQYF. The DNA of the CDR3 is TGTGCCAGCACCGACCCCCGGGACTACGGGGAGACCCAGTACTTC.

For the CDR3, the DNA is TGCGCCAGCAGTCAATCGAGCCCCTTTGAGCAGTACTTC. It encodes CASSQSSPFEQYF. The J gene is TRBJ2-7, the V gene TRBV23-1; no reliable D call. TRBV23-1 belongs to the ORF category, with a function that is uncertain. V lost 0 bases and J 7 bases, leaving 10 bases between the germline ends. The CDR3 totals 13 residues.

V gene TRBV2 combines with J gene TRBJ1-4; tentative D call: TRBD1 (5 bases). CDR3 length: 17 amino acids. V lost 2 bases and J lost 7, with 20 bases in between. CDR1 and CDR2 from the germline V gene are SNHLY and FYNNEI. The CDR3 DNA reads TGTGCCAGCAGTGAATCCTTTGTTCGGGGGTTCGTTGAAAAACTGTTTTTT. It yields the protein CASSESFVRGFVEKLFF.

V and J are TRBV4-1 and TRBJ1-6; 7 bases fit TRBD1. Germline V gene sequence: CDR1 MGHRA, CDR2 YSYEKL. V shed 4 bases and J 0 bases; nucleotides not matched to a gene: 6. This CDR3 has 17 amino acids. The CDR3 region is CASSPSQGFSYNSPLHF. The CDR3 DNA sequence: TGCGCCAGCAGCCCTTCACAGGGGTTCTCCTATAATTCACCCCTCCACTTT.

CDR3 sequence: CASRTYRGDSYEQYF. CDR3 bases: TGTGCCAGCAGGACGTACAGGGGGGACTCCTACGAGCAGTACTTC. The chain recombines TRBV11-2 with TRBJ2-7; TRBD1 aligns across 8 bases. There are 15 residues in the CDR3. Losses at the gene ends were 6 bases for V and 0 bases for J; bases not matched to a gene: 7. Germline V gene sequence: CDR1 SGHAT, CDR2 FQNNGV.

The V and J genes are TRBV27 and TRBJ1-1; D remains unclear. Germline V gene lookup returns CDR1 MNHEY and CDR2 SMNVEV (reference sequence). Trimming took 4 bases from V and 0 from J, leaving 9 bases between them. This CDR3 spans 14 amino acids. The CDR3 is CASSSTYLNTEAFF. For the CDR3, the DNA is TGTGCCAGCAGTTCTACGTATTTGAACACTGAAGCTTTCTTT.

This chain uses TRBV6-5 with TRBJ2-5; 10 bases line up with TRBD1. CDR1 and CDR2 (germline): MNHEY, SVGAGI. This CDR3 is 13 amino acids long. Trimming cost V 5 bases and J 4 bases; bases outside gene matches: 1. The CDR3 loop reads CASSRQGAETQYF. CDR3 nucleotide sequence: TGTGCCAGCAGTCGACAGGGGGCAGAGACCCAGTACTTC.

The V gene is TRBV5-5, the J gene TRBJ2-7; D possibly corresponds to TRBD2 (5 bases). The CDR3 sequence is 12 residues long. The V end lost 1 base, the J end lost 7 bases, and 9 bases lay between the germline ends. CDR1 is SGHKS and CDR2 is YYEKEE in the germline V gene (reference sequence). The CDR3 spells CASSLRGGEQYF. In DNA, the CDR3 is TGTGCCAGCAGCTTGCGGGGTGGGGAGCAGTACTTC.

V is TRBV7-8 and J is TRBJ1-1, with D maybe TRBD1 (5 bases). Germline CDR1 reads SGHVS; CDR2 reads FQNEAQ. V was clipped by 6 bases and J by 4 bases, with 15 bases between them. The CDR3 is made up of 14 amino acids. The CDR3 here is CASSHPNRLTEAFF. CDR3 DNA sequence: TGTGCCAGCAGTCACCCTAACAGGCTCACTGAAGCTTTCTTT.

This chain joins TRBV5-6 and TRBJ1-6; 9 nucleotides match TRBD1. After removal of 3 bases from V and 5 bases from J, the junction contained 9 bases not matched to a gene. CDR3 length: 17 amino acids. Germline CDR1 is SGHDT and CDR2 is YYEEEE. The CDR3 DNA sequence: TGTGCCAGCAGCTCCTGGGGGACAGGGATCAATAATTCACCCCTCCACTTT. Encoded protein: CASSSWGTGINNSPLHF.

Concerning this clone: Mismatch with germline at one junction end may stem from a read error. The V and J genes are TRBV4-3 and TRBJ2-7, with 7 bases fitting TRBD1. Germline V gene data show CDR1 as LGHNA and CDR2 as YSLEER. This CDR3 is built from 14 residues. This CDR3 is CASSQETGEYGQYF. As DNA, the CDR3 is TGCGCCAGCAGCCAAGAAACAGGGGAATACGGGCAGTACTTC.

This clone appeared a single time. The V call is TRBV5-6, the J call TRBJ2-1; the D gene is possibly TRBD2 (6 bases). CDR1 is SGHDT, CDR2 YYEEEE, per germline. This CDR3 is 12 amino acids long. Trimming removed 4 bases from V and 4 bases from J, with 6 bases in between. The CDR3 bases are TGTGCCAGCAGCGGGACTTACAATGAGCAGTTCTTC. Amino acid sequence: CASSGTYNEQFF.

The rearrangement links TRBV9 to TRBJ2-2; TRBD1 aligns across 7 bases. The trim removed 2 bases at V and 5 bases at J, leaving 9 bases unmatched. Germline V gives CDR1 SGDLS, CDR2 YYNGEE. The CDR3 runs to 16 residues. In DNA, the CDR3 is TGTGCCAGCAGCGTCTCGAAGGGGGCCAAGACCGGGGAGCTGTTTTTT. Encoded protein: CASSVSKGAKTGELFF.

This chain uses TRBV30 with TRBJ1-5; the D gene is possibly TRBD1 (5 bases). The V end lost 2 bases, the J end lost 7 bases, and 15 bases lay between the germline ends. This CDR3 has 14 residues. CDR1 GTSNPN and CDR2 SVGIG come from the germline V gene (reference sequence). In DNA form, the CDR3 reads TGTGCCTGGAGTTGGAAGGGTAAGGGGCAGCCCCAGCATTTT. Translating it yields CAWSWKGKGQPQHF.